The clone carrying this TCR beta chain was seen ten or more times. The antigen remains undetermined. This sample is part of a study of blood T cells in healthy people across ages. Study-level results: It was held that diversity estimates obtained from one million T cells represented underestimates.

The trim removed 4 bases at V and 5 bases at J, leaving 10 bases unmatched. This CDR3 is 17 amino acids long. Germline CDR1 is LGHDT and CDR2 is YNNKEL (reference sequence). A J-beta primer mix and a sample-barcoded 5' primer were used in a second PCR of about 7 to 11 cycles. TCRdb re-derived calls from the 5' RACE reads in MiXCR, one entry per CDR3 protein. The top ten hold around 10% of the sample, which has fewer than 2,000,000 distinct CDR3 sequences, roughly 32% seen once. The gene calls are TRBV3-1 and TRBJ2-3; TRBD2 agrees at 12 bases. Sequenced sample: blood. The receptor was isolated from a woman aged 25 to 39 in good health. The CDR3 spells CASSLRTSGALGDTQYF. CDR3 DNA: TGTGCCAGCAGCCTACGGACTAGCGGGGCTCTGGGAGATACGCAGTATTTT.